This T cell receptor (beta chain) is drawn from a study of shared clonotypes between healthy human individuals. This clone has only one observation. This table comes from immunoSEQ multiplex PCR, and its TCRdb copy is limited to in-frame clones, with some not included. Of approximately 2,000,000 clones detected, 85% to 95% appear once; the ten largest clones hold approximately 0.41%. CDR1 MDHEN and CDR2 SYDVKM come from the germline V gene. Losses at the gene ends were 5 bases for V and 0 bases for J; bases not matched to a gene: 3. The CDR3 covers 16 residues. The receptor's source is a young man in good health. Some clones in this sample may be carry-over from other donors' samples. Sequenced input: naive CD4+ T cells from PBMCs. As for subset: CD45RA+ positively selected. This chain connects TRBV28 to TRBJ1-5; TRBD1 aligns across 11 bases. CDR3 residues: CASSGTGGYSNQPQHF. The CDR3 DNA reads TGTGCCAGCAGTGGGACAGGGGGGTATAGCAATCAGCCCCAGCATTTT.